The clone carrying this TCR beta chain is a singleton in its sample. The antigen remains undetermined. Different DNA sequences within this sample yield the same CDR3. The data stem from a study of shared clonotypes between healthy human individuals. As for the study in general: Samples came from two female and a few male donors aged 18 to 49. Broader study findings: Donors were few, which limited the genetic and exposure-history diversity represented. Sampling involved blood alone; tissue repertoires likely differ.

Trimming pared 1 base from V and 6 bases from J, leaving 11 bases between. CDR1 is SGHRS and CDR2 is YFSETQ in the germline V gene. The CDR3 runs 14 residues. Only in-frame clones appear in the TCRdb table, and some are missing; sequencing was by immunoSEQ multiplex PCR. The table includes a few hundred thousand clones, around 74% detected once. Recent vaccinations or acute infections were absent in the healthy HIV-negative adult donors. The chain is built from TRBV5-1 and TRBJ2-1; no clear D gene. Material for sequencing was memory CD4+ T cells sorted from blood. Subset reported: CD45RA-negative fraction. The TCR comes from a man aged 25 to 40 in good health. The CDR3 DNA sequence: TGCGCCAGCAGCTTGCTGGGCCCGCTCAATGAGCAGTTCTTC. This translates into CASSLLGPLNEQFF.